These T cell receptor beta chains were read from a single sample in a study of cytotoxic CD8 clonotypes in ibrutinib-treated CLL. The assay was immunoSEQ multiplex PCR, and TCRdb's table has in-frame clones only and misses some. The sample consists of around 70,000 clones, about nine tenths of them appearing once. The sequencing used PBMCs, collected after 12 months of ibrutinib treatment. Receptors were obtained from a human donor with chronic lymphocytic leukemia. Each CDR3 is given with its conserved first and last residue. The order of the fields is clone size, V gene, D gene, J gene, CDR3 DNA, CDR3 protein. D genes are given only for firm matches. Rows may omit the clone size; those that give it use once, few, many or a size class.

size: .
V: TRBV7-3
D: TRBD2
J: TRBJ2-7
DNA: TGTGCCAGCAGCATAGGACTAGCGAGGGAGCAGTACTTC
CDR3: CASSIGLAREQYF

size: few
V: TRBV28
D: .
J: TRBJ2-3
DNA: TGTGCCAGCAGCGTAGCCGGCCGGGATACGCAGTATTTT
CDR3: CASSVAGRDTQYF

size: .
V: TRBV5-1
D: .
J: TRBJ1-1
DNA: TGCGCCAGCAGCTTGGGTCAGGTCTGGGACACTGAAGCTTTCTTT
CDR3: CASSLGQVWDTEAFF

size: .
V: TRBV21-1
D: .
J: TRBJ2-7
DNA: TGTGCCAGCAGCAAAATTAAGTTATACCGGGTCGAGCAGTACTTC
CDR3: CASSKIKLYRVEQYF

size: .
V: TRBV7-3
D: TRBD1
J: TRBJ2-2
DNA: TGTGCCAGCAGCCGCCCCGTTGAGGACAGGGGAGCGAACACCGGGGAGCTGTTTTTT
CDR3: CASSRPVEDRGANTGELFF

size: .
V: TRBV30
D: .
J: TRBJ2-3
DNA: TGTGCCGCCCCCGGAGGGGTCCCAGATACGCAGTATTTT
CDR3: CAAPGGVPDTQYF

size: .
V: TRBV9
D: .
J: TRBJ1-2
DNA: TGTGCCAGCAGCGTAGATGGCAGGGACTCTGGGTATGGCTACACCTTC
CDR3: CASSVDGRDSGYGYTF

size: .
V: TRBV14
D: .
J: TRBJ1-2
DNA: TGTGCCAGCAGCCAAGATAAGGCCTTCGGGAGGCCAACGACAGGCTACACCTTC
CDR3: CASSQDKAFGRPTTGYTF

size: .
V: TRBV28
D: TRBD2
J: TRBJ2-1
DNA: TGTGCCAGCAGCAGAGCGGGGAGCTCCTACAATGAGCAGTTCTTC
CDR3: CASSRAGSSYNEQFF

size: .
V: TRBV6-5
D: .
J: TRBJ1-5
DNA: TGTGCCAGCAGTAGAGATAGCAATCAGCCCCAGCATTTT
CDR3: CASSRDSNQPQHF

size: .
V: TRBV5-6
D: .
J: TRBJ2-7
DNA: TGTGCCAGCAGTCCAGTGTCTAGTTGGGGCTACGAGCAGTACTTC
CDR3: CASSPVSSWGYEQYF

size: .
V: TRBV4-2
D: .
J: TRBJ2-1
DNA: TGTGCCAGCAGCCAAGTCGAGGGAGCGGGCCGGTACAATGAGCAGTTCTTC
CDR3: CASSQVEGAGRYNEQFF

size: .
V: TRBV5-1
D: .
J: TRBJ2-5
DNA: TGCGCCAGCAGCTTGGGCCCGGGCCAAGAGACCCAGTACTTC
CDR3: CASSLGPGQETQYF

size: .
V: TRBV5-5
D: .
J: TRBJ2-3
DNA: TGTGCCAGCAGCTCCCTGGGAACCACAGGCACAGATACGCAGTATTTT
CDR3: CASSSLGTTGTDTQYF

size: .
V: TRBV18
D: .
J: TRBJ2-3
DNA: TGTGCCAGCTCACCTAGCGAGACAGATACGCAGTATTTT
CDR3: CASSPSETDTQYF

size: .
V: TRBV4-3
D: TRBD2
J: TRBJ2-3
DNA: TGCGCCAGCAGCCTCACGGCGGGGGGGCCAGATACGCAGTATTTT
CDR3: CASSLTAGGPDTQYF

size: .
V: TRBV6-5
D: TRBD1
J: TRBJ2-7
DNA: TGTGCCAGCAGTAAGGGACAGGCCTACGAGCAGTACTTC
CDR3: CASSKGQAYEQYF

size: once
V: TRBV4-1
D: TRBD2
J: TRBJ2-7
DNA: TGCGCCAGCAGCCGAAGACTAGCGGATAGGAGCTCCTACGAGCAGTACTTC
CDR3: CASSRRLADRSSYEQYF

size: .
V: TRBV19
D: .
J: TRBJ1-5
DNA: TGTGCCAGTCTTAACGGGCAGGGTGGGGGTAGCAATCAGCCCCAGCATTTT
CDR3: CASLNGQGGGSNQPQHF

size: .
V: TRBV7-6
D: TRBD2
J: TRBJ2-2
DNA: TGTGCCAGCAGCTTAGGGACTAGCGGGTTCACCGGGGAGCTGTTTTTT
CDR3: CASSLGTSGFTGELFF

size: .
V: TRBV7-7
D: TRBD2
J: TRBJ2-1
DNA: TGTGCCAGCAGCTTATTGGGAGCGGGAGAGAAGGATGAGCAGTTCTTC
CDR3: CASSLLGAGEKDEQFF

size: .
V: TRBV5-1
D: .
J: TRBJ1-1
DNA: TGCGCCAGCATCAGTGGCACTGAAGCTTTCTTT
CDR3: CASISGTEAFF

size: .
V: TRBV6-1
D: .
J: TRBJ2-7
DNA: TGTGCCAGCAGGGGAGGCCCCTTAACCTACGAGCAGTACTTC
CDR3: CASRGGPLTYEQYF

size: .
V: TRBV27
D: TRBD1
J: TRBJ2-4
DNA: TGTGCCAGCAGTTTGGACAGGAAAAACATTCAGTACTTC
CDR3: CASSLDRKNIQYF

size: .
V: TRBV11-3
D: TRBD1
J: TRBJ1-1
DNA: TGTGCCAGCAGCCGGAGGACAGGGTACACTGAAGCTTTCTTT
CDR3: CASSRRTGYTEAFF

size: .
V: TRBV6-5
D: .
J: TRBJ1-2
DNA: TGTGCCAGCAGTCCCTCCAGGACGGAGTATGGCTACACCTTC
CDR3: CASSPSRTEYGYTF

size: .
V: TRBV14
D: .
J: TRBJ2-7
DNA: TGTGCCAGCAGCCCAGGCCGGGCAGGGTGGTCCTACGAGCAGTACTTC
CDR3: CASSPGRAGWSYEQYF

size: .
V: TRBV2
D: .
J: TRBJ2-3
DNA: TGTGCCAGCAGTCCTCCTAGCACAGATACGCAGTATTTT
CDR3: CASSPPSTDTQYF

size: .
V: TRBV1
D: .
J: TRBJ2-1
DNA: TGCACCAGCAGCCACGGGGGCCCCAGGGTGGGGAATGAGCAGTTCTTC
CDR3: CTSSHGGPRVGNEQFF

size: .
V: TRBV5-1
D: TRBD2
J: TRBJ2-7
DNA: TGCGCCAGCAGCCGTCAAGCGGGGGCCTACGAGCAGTACTTC
CDR3: CASSRQAGAYEQYF

size: .
V: TRBV9
D: .
J: TRBJ2-2
DNA: TGTGCCAGCAGCCTTCTATGGTTAGGCGGGGAGCTGTTTTTT
CDR3: CASSLLWLGGELFF

size: .
V: TRBV5-8
D: .
J: TRBJ2-7
DNA: TGTGCCAGCAGCGGGTTGGGGCGCGAGCAGTACTTC
CDR3: CASSGLGREQYF

size: .
V: TRBV2
D: TRBD1
J: TRBJ2-1
DNA: TGTGCCAGCAAGGACAGGGTCAGCTCCTACAATGAGCAGTTCTTC
CDR3: CASKDRVSSYNEQFF

size: .
V: TRBV29-1
D: TRBD2
J: TRBJ2-1
DNA: TGCAGCGTTCGGGAGGGCCGCAATGAGCAGTTCTTC
CDR3: CSVREGRNEQFF

size: .
V: TRBV9
D: TRBD1
J: TRBJ1-4
DNA: TGTGCCAGCAGCCCTAATACAGGGGTGGAGGAAAAACTGTTTTTT
CDR3: CASSPNTGVEEKLFF

size: .
V: TRBV28
D: TRBD1
J: TRBJ1-1
DNA: TGTGCCAGCAGTTTGAGCAGGGGGACTGAAGCTTTCTTT
CDR3: CASSLSRGTEAFF

size: .
V: TRBV7-9
D: .
J: TRBJ2-1
DNA: TGTGCCAGCAGCTTAGTTAGCAGGGGCCATGAGCAGTTCTTC
CDR3: CASSLVSRGHEQFF

size: .
V: TRBV27
D: TRBD2
J: TRBJ2-1
DNA: TGTGCCAGCAGTACTAGCGGGAGGGCCCTCAATGAGCAGTTCTTC
CDR3: CASSTSGRALNEQFF

size: once
V: TRBV5-1
D: TRBD1
J: TRBJ2-5
DNA: TGCGCCAGCAGCTTTTTAACAGGGACAGGGGGAGAGACCCAGTACTTC
CDR3: CASSFLTGTGGETQYF

size: .
V: TRBV6-1
D: .
J: TRBJ1-4
DNA: TGTGCCAGCAGTGAATTGGCCCGGGGGCCCCAGGAAAAACTGTTTTTT
CDR3: CASSELARGPQEKLFF

size: .
V: TRBV27
D: .
J: TRBJ1-5
DNA: TGTGCCAGCAGTCCTTGGGGGGGGGATCAGCCCCAGCATTTT
CDR3: CASSPWGGDQPQHF

size: .
V: TRBV12-5
D: TRBD1
J: TRBJ1-3
DNA: TGTGCTAGTGGCCCCGGACAGGTTGGAAACACCATATATTTT
CDR3: CASGPGQVGNTIYF

size: .
V: TRBV30
D: .
J: TRBJ2-1
DNA: TGTGCCTGGAGCCTTGTGGACAATGAGCAGTTCTTC
CDR3: CAWSLVDNEQFF

size: .
V: TRBV4-1
D: TRBD2
J: TRBJ2-7
DNA: TGCGCCAGCAGCCAATTCGGCGGGAGCCCCTACGAGCAGTACTTC
CDR3: CASSQFGGSPYEQYF

size: .
V: TRBV4-1
D: TRBD2
J: TRBJ2-3
DNA: TGCGCCAGCAGCCACCTAGCGGGAGGCACAGATACGCAGTATTTT
CDR3: CASSHLAGGTDTQYF

size: .
V: TRBV7-9
D: .
J: TRBJ2-5
DNA: TGTGCCAGCAGCTTGACCGGGCCGCAGTACTTC
CDR3: CASSLTGPQYF

size: .
V: TRBV5-6
D: TRBD1
J: TRBJ1-2
DNA: TGTGCCAGCAGCACCCTCGACAGGGGCTATGGCTACACCTTC
CDR3: CASSTLDRGYGYTF

size: .
V: TRBV28
D: .
J: TRBJ1-5
DNA: TGTGCCAGTCAACTGGGGGCTGGGTCGGGTATGGGCAATCAGCCCCAGCATTTT
CDR3: CASQLGAGSGMGNQPQHF

size: .
V: TRBV6-1
D: .
J: TRBJ1-3
DNA: TGTGCCAGCAGTGATGGAGGCTCTGGAAACACCATATATTTT
CDR3: CASSDGGSGNTIYF

size: .
V: TRBV27
D: .
J: TRBJ1-4
DNA: TGTGCCAGCAGTTCCCACGGCCGACGACACCTGGTCGAAAAACTGTTTTTT
CDR3: CASSSHGRRHLVEKLFF

size: once
V: TRBV28
D: .
J: TRBJ2-7
DNA: TGTGCCAGCAGTTTCCCGATTGGCCCGTCGGGGGAGCAGTACTTC
CDR3: CASSFPIGPSGEQYF

size: .
V: TRBV20-1
D: .
J: TRBJ2-7
DNA: TGCAGTGCTAGGACTATGAACGAGCAGTACTTC
CDR3: CSARTMNEQYF